This entry lists 9 T cell receptor beta chains sequenced from one sample in a study of blood T cell repertoires in COVID-19. The assay was immunoSEQ multiplex PCR, and TCRdb's table has in-frame clones only and misses some. Here the sample spans hundreds of thousands of clones, 85% to 90% being singletons. Sequenced: PBMCs or T cells enriched from blood (not recorded which). The source of these receptors is a man aged 25 to 40 who had recovered from COVID-19.

This chain uses TRBV29-1 with TRBJ1-5; TRBD1 aligns across 7 bases. V gave up 6 bases and J gave up 4 bases; unmatched junction bases: 9. This CDR3 has 14 residues. Germline-derived CDR1 and CDR2 are SQVTM and ANQGSEA. CDR3 protein: CSVKKTGTNQPQHF. The CDR3, as DNA: TGCAGCGTCAAAAAGACAGGGACAAATCAGCCCCAGCATTTT.

The V and J genes are TRBV6-4 and TRBJ1-2; possible D gene TRBD1, 5 bases. The CDR3 sequence is 12 residues long. Germline V CDR1 and CDR2: MRHNA, SNTAGT. The V end lost 2 bases, the J end lost 5 bases, and 6 bases lay between the germline ends. DNA of the CDR3: TGTGCCAGCAGTGACGCAGGGTATGGCTACACCTTC. This translates into CASSDAGYGYTF.

This sequence joins TRBV5-4 and TRBJ2-7; 13 nucleotides align to TRBD2. The CDR3 is 14 amino acids. The J segment lost 7 bases and the V segment lost 2 bases, leaving 3 bases of the junction unmatched. CDR1 and CDR2 from the germline V gene are SGHNT and YYREEE (reference sequence). The CDR3 region is CASSFRLAGGEQYF. The CDR3 DNA sequence: TGTGCCAGCAGCTTCAGACTAGCGGGAGGTGAGCAGTACTTC. The full variable domain, in which reference TRBV5-4 and TRBJ2-7 provide the parts outside the CDR3, is ETGVTQSPTHLIKTRGQQVTLRCSSQSGHNTVSWYQQALGQGPQFIFQYYREEENGRGNFPPRFSGLQFPNYSSELNVNALELDDSALYLCASSFRLAGGEQYFGPGTRLTVT.

The genes are TRBV5-1 and TRBJ2-1; 7 bases map to TRBD1. J was trimmed by 4 bases and V by 0 bases; bases with no gene match: 4. This CDR3 is 15 amino acids long. Germline assignment: CDR1 SGHRS and CDR2 YFSETQ. CDR3 in amino acids: CASSLAQGIYNEQFF. The CDR3 bases are TGCGCCAGCAGCTTGGCACAGGGGATATACAATGAGCAGTTCTTC. The full variable domain, with the rest looked up from reference TRBV5-1 and TRBJ2-1, is KAGVTQTPRYLIKTRGQQVTLSCSPISGHRSVSWYQQTPGQGLQFLFEYFSETQRNKGNFPGRFSGRQFSNSRSEMNVSTLELGDSALYLCASSLAQGIYNEQFFGPGTRLTVL.

The rearrangement uses TRBV18 and TRBJ1-1; D call uncertain. The CDR3 runs 13 residues. Germline-derived CDR1 and CDR2 are KGHSH and LQKENI. Deletions cut 0 bases from V and 0 bases from J, with 2 bases between. The CDR3 nucleotides read TGTGCCAGCTCACCACCCTTGAACACTGAAGCTTTCTTT. Its protein is CASSPPLNTEAFF.

V usage is TRBV3-1 (or the pseudogene TRBV3-2) and J usage is TRBJ2-7; D might be TRBD1 (6 bases). Germline V gene sequence: CDR1 LGHDT, CDR2 YNNKEL (reference sequence). The CDR3 length is 15 residues. V was clipped by 1 base and J by 1 base, with 11 bases between them. CDR3 in DNA: TGTGCCAGCAGCCAAGCAGGGGTTGGGTCCTACGAGCAGTACTTC. This gives the protein CASSQAGVGSYEQYF.

As for this clone: A read error may produce the germline difference seen at one junction end. V and J are TRBV7-8 and TRBJ1-2, with TRBD1 as a possible D gene (5 bases). Germline values: CDR1 SGHVS, CDR2 FQNEAQ. This CDR3 has 15 residues. The CDR3 DNA reads TGTGCCAGCGGCTTGAGTTGGGGCGCGACGGATGGCTACACCTTC. This encodes CASGLSWGATDGYTF.

This clone was seen more than once but under ten times. The chain has TRBV7-8 and TRBJ1-1, with D unresolved. Trimming left V 1 base short and J 4 bases short, with 7 bases between. Germline V lookup: CDR1 SGHVS, CDR2 FQNEAQ. This CDR3 region has 13 residues. Written as DNA, the CDR3 is TGTGCCAGCAGCTTAGGAGGTAGCACTGAAGCTTTCTTT. It yields the protein CASSLGGSTEAFF.

The chain has TRBV7-9 and TRBJ2-1; D may be TRBD2 (6 bases). From germline, CDR1 is SEHNR and CDR2 FQNEAQ (reference sequence). This CDR3 comprises 14 residues. Trimming stripped 5 bases from V and 8 bases from J, with 16 bases between. The CDR3 spells CASSLSGWSDEQFF. CDR3 sequence (DNA): TGTGCCAGCAGCCTTAGCGGTTGGAGCGATGAGCAGTTCTTC.